The clone carrying this T cell receptor beta chain turned up a few times. Its cognate antigen is unknown. The source of the sample is a study of cytomegalovirus exposure and HLA in healthy donors. The study's findings and limits: The classifier reportedly diagnosed cytomegalovirus status with high specificity and sensitivity. Generally TCR sequences proved uncommon, though certain public TCRs appeared in numerous donors.

CDR1 is SNHLY and CDR2 is FYNNEI in the germline V gene. This CDR3 contains 15 residues. The V gene lost 2 bases and the J gene lost 4 bases, with 14 bases spanning the gap. In the PCR, 60 Vbeta and 13 Jbeta primers were used. Sequencing was performed with immunoSEQ multiplex PCR; in TCRdb, only in-frame clones are kept and a portion is missing. Here the sample spans about 90,000 clones, approximately 76% being singletons. The specimen sequenced was PBMCs. The sequence was obtained from a woman aged 55-69 years in good health and CMV-seropositive. The chain joins TRBV2 to TRBJ1-1; a weak D match, TRBD1 (5 bases). CDR3 region: CASSERGGSATEAFF. The CDR3 DNA follows: TGTGCCAGCAGTGAAAGGGGTGGCAGTGCCACTGAAGCTTTCTTT. Full variable domain (rest looked up from reference TRBV2 and TRBJ1-1): EPEVTQTPSHQVTQMGQEVILRCVPISNHLYFYWYRQILGQKVEFLVSFYNNEISEKSEIFDDQFSVERPDGSNFTLKIRSTKLEDSAMYFCASSERGGSATEAFFGQGTRLTVV.